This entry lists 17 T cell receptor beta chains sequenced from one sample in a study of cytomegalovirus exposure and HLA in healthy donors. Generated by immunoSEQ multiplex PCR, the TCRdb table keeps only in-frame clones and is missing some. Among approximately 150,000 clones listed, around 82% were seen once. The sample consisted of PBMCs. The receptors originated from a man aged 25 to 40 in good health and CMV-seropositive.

CDR3 in DNA: TGTGCCAGCAGCTTGCCGGGGGGACACTACAATGAGCAGTTCTTC. Its protein product is CASSLPGGHYNEQFF. The V and J genes are TRBV5-4 and TRBJ2-1; possibly TRBD2 for D (7 bases). The CDR3 sequence is 15 residues long. CDR1 and CDR2 (germline): SGHNT, YYREEE (reference sequence). V was cut by 1 base and J by 3 bases, with 11 bases left in between. Based on the CDR3 plus reference TRBV5-4 and TRBJ2-1, the full variable domain is ETGVTQSPTHLIKTRGQQVTLRCSSQSGHNTVSWYQQALGQGPQFIFQYYREEENGRGNFPPRFSGLQFPNYSSELNVNALELDDSALYLCASSLPGGHYNEQFFGPGTRLTVL.

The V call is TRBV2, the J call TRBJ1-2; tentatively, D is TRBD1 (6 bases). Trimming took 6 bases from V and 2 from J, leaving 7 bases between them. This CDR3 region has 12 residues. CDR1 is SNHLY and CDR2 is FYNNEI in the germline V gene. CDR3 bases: TGTGCCAGCAGGGACAGCAACTATGGCTACACCTTC. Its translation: CASRDSNYGYTF.

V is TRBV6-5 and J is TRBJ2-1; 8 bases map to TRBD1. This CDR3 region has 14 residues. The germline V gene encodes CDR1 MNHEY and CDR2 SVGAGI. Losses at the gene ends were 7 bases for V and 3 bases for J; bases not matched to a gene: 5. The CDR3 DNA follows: TGTGCCAGCATGAGACAGGGGAACTACAATGAGCAGTTCTTC. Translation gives CASMRQGNYNEQFF.

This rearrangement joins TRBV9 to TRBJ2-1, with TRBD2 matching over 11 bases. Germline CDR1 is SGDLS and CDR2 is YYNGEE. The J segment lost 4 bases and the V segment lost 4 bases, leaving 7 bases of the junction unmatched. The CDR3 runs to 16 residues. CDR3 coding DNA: TGTGCCAGCAGCACAACCGGGACTAGCGGATACAATGAGCAGTTCTTC. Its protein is CASSTTGTSGYNEQFF. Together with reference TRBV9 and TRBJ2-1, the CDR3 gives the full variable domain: DSGVTQTPKHLITATGQRVTLRCSPRSGDLSVYWYQQSLDQGLQFLIQYYNGEERAKGNILERFSAQQFPDLHSELNLSSLELGDSALYFCASSTTGTSGYNEQFFGPGTRLTVL.

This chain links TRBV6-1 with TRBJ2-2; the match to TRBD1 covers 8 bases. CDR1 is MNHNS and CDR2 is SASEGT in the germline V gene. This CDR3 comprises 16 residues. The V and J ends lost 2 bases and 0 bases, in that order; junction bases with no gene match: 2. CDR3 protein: CASSERQGPNTGELFF. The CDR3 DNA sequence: TGTGCCAGCAGTGAAAGACAGGGGCCGAACACCGGGGAGCTGTTTTTT.

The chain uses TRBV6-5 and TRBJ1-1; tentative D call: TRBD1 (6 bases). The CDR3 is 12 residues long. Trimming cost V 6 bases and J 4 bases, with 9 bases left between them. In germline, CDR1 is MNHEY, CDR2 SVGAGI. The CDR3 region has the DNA TGTGCCAGCAGACAGGGTGGCACTGAAGCTTTCTTT. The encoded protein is CASRQGGTEAFF.

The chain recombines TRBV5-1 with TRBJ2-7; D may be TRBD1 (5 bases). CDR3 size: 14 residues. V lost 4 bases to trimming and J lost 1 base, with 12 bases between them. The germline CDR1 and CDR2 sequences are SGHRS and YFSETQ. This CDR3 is CASSVDSRSYEQYF. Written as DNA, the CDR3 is TGCGCCAGCAGCGTCGACAGCCGTTCCTACGAGCAGTACTTC.

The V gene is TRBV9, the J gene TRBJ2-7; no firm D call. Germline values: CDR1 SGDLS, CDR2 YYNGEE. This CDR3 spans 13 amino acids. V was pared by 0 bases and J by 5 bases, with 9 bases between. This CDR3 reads CASSVDFTDEQYF. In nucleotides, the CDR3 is TGTGCCAGCAGCGTAGACTTCACGGACGAGCAGTACTTC.

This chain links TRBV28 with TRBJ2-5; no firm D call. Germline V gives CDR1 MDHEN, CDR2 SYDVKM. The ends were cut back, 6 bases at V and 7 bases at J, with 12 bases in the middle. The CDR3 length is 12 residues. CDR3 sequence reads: CASRALSGTQYF. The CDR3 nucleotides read TGTGCCAGCAGGGCCCTCTCGGGGACCCAGTACTTC.

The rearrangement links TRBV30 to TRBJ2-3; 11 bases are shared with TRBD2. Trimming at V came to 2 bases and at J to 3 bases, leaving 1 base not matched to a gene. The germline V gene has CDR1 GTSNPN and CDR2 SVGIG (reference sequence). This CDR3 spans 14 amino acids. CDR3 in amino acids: CAWSRLAGTDTQYF. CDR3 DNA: TGTGCCTGGAGTAGACTAGCGGGGACAGATACGCAGTATTTT.

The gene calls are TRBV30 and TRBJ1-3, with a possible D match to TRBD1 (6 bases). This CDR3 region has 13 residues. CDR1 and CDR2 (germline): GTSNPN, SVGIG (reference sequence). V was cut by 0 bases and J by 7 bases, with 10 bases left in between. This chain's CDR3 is CAWSVHRANTIYF. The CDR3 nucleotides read TGTGCCTGGAGTGTACACAGGGCCAACACCATATATTTT.

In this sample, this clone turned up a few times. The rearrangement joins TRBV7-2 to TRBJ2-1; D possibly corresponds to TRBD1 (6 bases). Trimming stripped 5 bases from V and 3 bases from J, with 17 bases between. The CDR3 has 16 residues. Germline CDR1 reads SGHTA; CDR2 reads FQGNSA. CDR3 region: CASSLGDTGIYNEQFF. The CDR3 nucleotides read TGTGCCAGCAGCCTTGGAGACACAGGGATCTACAATGAGCAGTTCTTC. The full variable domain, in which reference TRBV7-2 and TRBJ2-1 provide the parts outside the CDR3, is GAGVSQSPSNKVTEKGKDVELRCDPISGHTALYWYRQSLGQGLEFLIYFQGNSAPDKSGLPSDRFSAERTGGSVSTLTIQRTQQEDSAVYLCASSLGDTGIYNEQFFGPGTRLTVL.

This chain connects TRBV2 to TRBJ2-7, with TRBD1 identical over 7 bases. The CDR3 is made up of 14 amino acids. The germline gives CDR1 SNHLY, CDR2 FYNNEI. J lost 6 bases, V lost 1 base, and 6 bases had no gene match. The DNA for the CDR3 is TGTGCCAGCAGTGAAGTGGTAGGGGGCGTCGAGCAGTACTTC. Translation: CASSEVVGGVEQYF.

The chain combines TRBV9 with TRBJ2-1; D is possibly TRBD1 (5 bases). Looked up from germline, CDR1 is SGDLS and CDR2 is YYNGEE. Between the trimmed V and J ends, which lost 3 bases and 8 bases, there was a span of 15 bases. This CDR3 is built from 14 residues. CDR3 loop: CASSGDSQGYEQFF. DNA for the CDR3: TGTGCCAGCAGCGGGGATTCGCAGGGCTATGAGCAGTTCTTC.

This chain's CDR3 is CASSLSAGGPGRYEQYF. CDR3 bases: TGTGCCAGCAGTTTAAGCGCGGGGGGGCCGGGTAGGTACGAGCAGTACTTC. The chain uses TRBV28 and TRBJ2-7; 9 bases are shared with TRBD2. The CDR3 spans 17 residues. The V and J ends lost 2 bases and 4 bases, in that order; junction bases with no gene match: 12. Germline CDR1 MDHEN, CDR2 SYDVKM.

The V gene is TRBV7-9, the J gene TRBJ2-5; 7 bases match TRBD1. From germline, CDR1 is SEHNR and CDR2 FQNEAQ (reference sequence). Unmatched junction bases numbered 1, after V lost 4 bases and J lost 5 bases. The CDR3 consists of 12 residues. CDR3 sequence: CASSWDSETQYF. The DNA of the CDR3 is TGTGCCAGCAGCTGGGACAGCGAGACCCAGTACTTC.

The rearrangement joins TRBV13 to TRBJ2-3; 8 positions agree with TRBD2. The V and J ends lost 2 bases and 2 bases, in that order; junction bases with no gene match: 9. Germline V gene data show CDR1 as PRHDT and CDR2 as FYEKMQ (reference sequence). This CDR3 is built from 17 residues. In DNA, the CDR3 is TGTGCCAGCAGCTTACTAGGCGGGGGGCCTCCCACAGATACGCAGTATTTT. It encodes CASSLLGGGPPTDTQYF.